The text below deals with one T cell receptor beta chain. The record originates from a study of blood T cell repertoires in COVID-19. Study-wide background: PBMCs, B-cell-depleted T cells, or T cells provided the cDNA or gDNA that made up the material.

Assay: immunoSEQ multiplex PCR; the TCRdb copy retains only in-frame clones and omits some. Of more than 150,000 clones listed, approximately 86% are singletons. From germline, CDR1 is LNHDA and CDR2 SQIVND (reference sequence). CDR3 length: 16 residues. Trimming shortened V by 1 base and J by 4 bases, and 14 bases separated the two germline ends. This TCR derives from a man aged 55 to 70 with COVID-19, enrolled during active disease. The chain carries TRBV19 and TRBJ2-1; weak D call: TRBD2 (7 bases). Source material: peripheral blood. In nucleotides, the CDR3 is TGTGCCAGTAGTATAGGGGGGGGCGGTTTATACAATGAGCAGTTCTTC. The encoded protein is CASSIGGGGLYNEQFF.